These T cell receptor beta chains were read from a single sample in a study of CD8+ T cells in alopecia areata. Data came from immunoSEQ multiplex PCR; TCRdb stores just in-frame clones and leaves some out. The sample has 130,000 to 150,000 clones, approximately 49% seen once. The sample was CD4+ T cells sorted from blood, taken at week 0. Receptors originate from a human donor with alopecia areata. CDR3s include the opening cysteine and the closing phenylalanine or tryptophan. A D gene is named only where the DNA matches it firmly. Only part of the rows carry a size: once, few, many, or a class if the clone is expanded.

CDR3nt: TGTGCCAGCAATCAGGTGCACAGGGGGACCTTTCAAGAGACCCAGTACTTC
CDR3aa: CASNQVHRGTFQETQYF
d_gene: TRBD1
j_gene: TRBJ2-5
abundance: NA
v_gene: TRBV25-1
len: 17

CDR3nt: TGCGCCAGCAGCTTGGGCTTGGGTACTGAAGCTTTCTTT
CDR3aa: CASSLGLGTEAFF
d_gene: NA
j_gene: TRBJ1-1
abundance: NA
v_gene: TRBV5-1
len: 13

CDR3nt: TGCAGCGTTGTCCCTGACGGGAGGGAATTCACAGATACGCAGTATTTT
CDR3aa: CSVVPDGREFTDTQYF
d_gene: TRBD2
j_gene: TRBJ2-3
abundance: few
v_gene: TRBV29-1
len: 16

CDR3nt: TGCGCCAGTGCCGCGGGCCTCCCAACCGGGGAGCTGTTTTTT
CDR3aa: CASAAGLPTGELFF
d_gene: NA
j_gene: TRBJ2-2
abundance: NA
v_gene: TRBV5-1
len: 14

CDR3nt: TGCAGCGTTGTGTTGGGACAGGCTAACACCGGGGAGCTGTTTTTT
CDR3aa: CSVVLGQANTGELFF
d_gene: TRBD1
j_gene: TRBJ2-2
abundance: NA
v_gene: TRBV29-1
len: 15

CDR3nt: TGTGCCAGCAGCTTAGGACCGTTCGGGCGGACGAACACCGGGGAGCTGTTTTTT
CDR3aa: CASSLGPFGRTNTGELFF
d_gene: NA
j_gene: TRBJ2-2
abundance: few
v_gene: TRBV7-3
len: 18

CDR3nt: TGTGCCTGGAAGGGAGACAGGGGGAAGGCTTTCTTT
CDR3aa: CAWKGDRGKAFF
d_gene: TRBD1
j_gene: TRBJ1-1
abundance: NA
v_gene: TRBV30
len: 12

CDR3nt: TGTGCCACCAGCAGAGATCCAGGGAGGGAAGAGACCCAGTACTTC
CDR3aa: CATSRDPGREETQYF
d_gene: TRBD2
j_gene: TRBJ2-5
abundance: few
v_gene: TRBV15
len: 15

CDR3nt: TGTGCCAGCAGTCTGACCGGGACAGGAGGCCGAGAGACCCAGTACTTC
CDR3aa: CASSLTGTGGRETQYF
d_gene: TRBD1
j_gene: TRBJ2-5
abundance: NA
v_gene: TRBV27
len: 16

CDR3nt: TGCGCCAGCAGCAGTGCCCTGCGGGTGGGGCGAGAGACCCAGTACTTC
CDR3aa: CASSSALRVGRETQYF
d_gene: NA
j_gene: TRBJ2-5
abundance: NA
v_gene: TRBV5-1
len: 16

CDR3nt: TGTGCCAGCGAACCGGGGACAGGCTCGGGCTACACCTTC
CDR3aa: CASEPGTGSGYTF
d_gene: TRBD1
j_gene: TRBJ1-2
abundance: NA
v_gene: TRBV2
len: 13

CDR3nt: TGTGCCAGCAGAACAGGGGGATGGGAGACCCAGTACTTC
CDR3aa: CASRTGGWETQYF
d_gene: TRBD1
j_gene: TRBJ2-5
abundance: NA
v_gene: TRBV7-2
len: 13

CDR3nt: TGCGCCAGCAGCTTGGTCGGGGATGAGCAGTTCTTC
CDR3aa: CASSLVGDEQFF
d_gene: NA
j_gene: TRBJ2-1
abundance: NA
v_gene: TRBV5-1
len: 12

CDR3nt: TGTGCCAGCAGCTTGGGGATCGCTATGAACACTGAAGCTTTCTTT
CDR3aa: CASSLGIAMNTEAFF
d_gene: NA
j_gene: TRBJ1-1
abundance: NA
v_gene: TRBV7-9
len: 15

CDR3nt: TGCAGCGTTGCGGGGACTAGCGTGAGCAATGAGCAGTTCTTC
CDR3aa: CSVAGTSVSNEQFF
d_gene: TRBD2
j_gene: TRBJ2-1
abundance: NA
v_gene: TRBV29-1
len: 14

CDR3nt: TGTGCCAGCAGCTTATCGCTCTCCGGGTGGACCCAGTACTTC
CDR3aa: CASSLSLSGWTQYF
d_gene: NA
j_gene: TRBJ2-5
abundance: few
v_gene: TRBV7-9
len: 14

CDR3nt: TGTGCCAGCAGCTTCTCGGCCGAGGAGGCTTTCTTT
CDR3aa: CASSFSAEEAFF
d_gene: NA
j_gene: TRBJ1-1
abundance: NA
v_gene: TRBV5-6
len: 12

CDR3nt: TGTGCCTGGAGACTAATCTCTGGAAACACCATATATTTT
CDR3aa: CAWRLISGNTIYF
d_gene: NA
j_gene: TRBJ1-3
abundance: NA
v_gene: TRBV30
len: 13

CDR3nt: TGTGCCAGCAGCCCCCGGGTCTCAGATACGCAGTATTTT
CDR3aa: CASSPRVSDTQYF
d_gene: NA
j_gene: TRBJ2-3
abundance: NA
v_gene: TRBV7-2
len: 13

CDR3nt: TGTGCCTGGAGCTACGACCCGGGCTCATTATATTTT
CDR3aa: CAWSYDPGSLYF
d_gene: NA
j_gene: TRBJ1-3
abundance: NA
v_gene: TRBV30
len: 12

CDR3nt: TGTGCCTGGAGTACCCGGGAGAGCACAGATACGCAGTATTTT
CDR3aa: CAWSTRESTDTQYF
d_gene: NA
j_gene: TRBJ2-3
abundance: NA
v_gene: TRBV30
len: 14

CDR3nt: TGTGCCAGCAGTCGCACCGGGGAGGGTGGAAACATTCAGTACTTC
CDR3aa: CASSRTGEGGNIQYF
d_gene: TRBD2
j_gene: TRBJ2-4
abundance: few
v_gene: TRBV6-6
len: 15

CDR3nt: TGTGCCACTTCGGGGTTCAATGAGCAGTTCTTC
CDR3aa: CATSGFNEQFF
d_gene: NA
j_gene: TRBJ2-1
abundance: NA
v_gene: TRBV27
len: 11

CDR3nt: TGCAGCGCCGGGACAGGGGATACCGGGGAGCTGTTTTTT
CDR3aa: CSAGTGDTGELFF
d_gene: TRBD1
j_gene: TRBJ2-2
abundance: NA
v_gene: TRBV29-1
len: 13

CDR3nt: TGCAGCGTCCGCGGGTCCGACGCCTACAATGAGCAGTTCTTC
CDR3aa: CSVRGSDAYNEQFF
d_gene: NA
j_gene: TRBJ2-1
abundance: NA
v_gene: TRBV29-1
len: 14

CDR3nt: TGTGCCAGCTCGGGACAGGTATTCAATGAGCAGTTCTTC
CDR3aa: CASSGQVFNEQFF
d_gene: TRBD1
j_gene: TRBJ2-1
abundance: few
v_gene: TRBV2
len: 13

CDR3nt: TGTGCCAGCAGTCCCTTTAGGGGGGGCGGATCCTACAATGAGCAGTTCTTC
CDR3aa: CASSPFRGGGSYNEQFF
d_gene: NA
j_gene: TRBJ2-1
abundance: many
v_gene: TRBV28
len: 17